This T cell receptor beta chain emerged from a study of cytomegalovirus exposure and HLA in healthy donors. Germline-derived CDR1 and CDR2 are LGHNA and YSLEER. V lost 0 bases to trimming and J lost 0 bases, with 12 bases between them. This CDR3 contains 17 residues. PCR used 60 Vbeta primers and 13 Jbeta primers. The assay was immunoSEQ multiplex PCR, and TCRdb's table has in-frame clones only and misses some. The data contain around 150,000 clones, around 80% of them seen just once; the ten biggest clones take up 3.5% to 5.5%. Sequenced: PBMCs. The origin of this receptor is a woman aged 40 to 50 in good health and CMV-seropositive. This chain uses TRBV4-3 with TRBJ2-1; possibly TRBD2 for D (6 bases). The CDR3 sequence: CASSQDAGTSSYNEQFF. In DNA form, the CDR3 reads TGCGCCAGCAGCCAAGATGCGGGGACGAGCTCCTACAATGAGCAGTTCTTC.